The 13 T cell receptor beta chains in this list originate from one sample, sequenced in a study of CD8 T cells in ankylosing spondylitis. MiXCR, run by TCRdb on the 5' RACE reads, gives a single entry per CDR3 protein. The repertoire holds 40,000 to 50,000 distinct CDR3 sequences, with approximately 3.6% as singletons. Sample: blood, either unsorted or a sorted T cell fraction (not recorded which). All receptors derive from a female donor with ankylosing spondylitis or in good health (not recorded which).

At least ten counts were recorded for this clonotype. The V gene is TRBV9, the J gene TRBJ1-2; possible D gene TRBD1, 5 bases. The V end lost 0 bases, the J end lost 2 bases, and 20 bases lay between the germline ends. The V gene's germline CDR1 is SGDLS and CDR2 YYNGEE. CDR3 length: 18 residues. The DNA of the CDR3 is TGTGCCAGCAGCGTAGATCACGGGTACGAAGGGGCAAACTATGGCTACACCTTC. Protein: CASSVDHGYEGANYGYTF.

The chain links TRBV9 to TRBJ2-1; D might be TRBD1 or TRBD2, each matching 5 bases. Trimming removed 2 bases at V and 6 bases at J, with 15 bases between. CDR3 length: 15 amino acids. Per germline, CDR1 SGDLS and CDR2 YYNGEE. CDR3 loop: CASSVGGRVGNEQFF. The CDR3 nucleotides are TGTGCCAGCAGCGTCGGAGGCAGGGTAGGCAATGAGCAGTTCTTC.

This clonotype showed up many times. The J gene is TRBJ2-1, the V gene TRBV9, with D perhaps assigned TRBD1 or TRBD2 (5 bases each). Germline values: CDR1 SGDLS, CDR2 YYNGEE. The germline V and J ends were trimmed by 0 bases and 8 bases, with 9 bases remaining between them. CDR3 length: 13 residues. CDR3 amino acids: CASSVGGIDEQFF. DNA for the CDR3: TGTGCCAGCAGCGTAGGGGGGATCGATGAGCAGTTCTTC.

This clonotype appeared a few times. The gene calls are TRBV9 and TRBJ2-1; possible D gene TRBD2, 6 bases. The germline gives CDR1 SGDLS, CDR2 YYNGEE. This CDR3 comprises 18 residues. Trimming cost V 0 bases and J 0 bases, with 16 bases left between them. This CDR3 is CASSVGSGISGSYNEQFF. CDR3 bases: TGTGCCAGCAGCGTAGGCTCCGGAATTAGCGGCTCCTACAATGAGCAGTTCTTC.

This clonotype was counted ten times or more. V is TRBV9 and J is TRBJ2-2; the D call may be TRBD1 or TRBD2 (5 bases each). The V end was cut by 0 bases, the J end by 4 bases, with 10 bases between. The CDR3 loop spans 15 amino acids. Germline CDR1 and CDR2: SGDLS and YYNGEE. Written as DNA, the CDR3 is TGTGCCAGCAGCGTAGCGGGACGGGGCACCGGGGAGCTGTTTTTT. Translated: CASSVAGRGTGELFF.

This clonotype was detected many times. This chain uses TRBV9 with TRBJ1-3; 7 nucleotides agree with TRBD1. V shed 2 bases and J 0 bases; nucleotides not matched to a gene: 5. From germline, CDR1 is SGDLS and CDR2 YYNGEE. This CDR3 is built from 16 residues. For the CDR3, the DNA is TGTGCCAGCAGCGTCCCTCCAGGGGGCTCTGGAAACACCATATATTTT. It translates to CASSVPPGGSGNTIYF.

Many counts were recorded for this clonotype. The genes are TRBV9 and TRBJ2-7; D uncertain. Germline CDR1 SGDLS, CDR2 YYNGEE. The V end was cut by 0 bases, the J end by 2 bases, with 9 bases between. The CDR3 length is 14 residues. The CDR3: CASSVGQKTYEQYF. The CDR3 DNA reads as TGTGCCAGCAGCGTAGGGCAGAAAACCTACGAGCAGTACTTC.

This clonotype was picked up many times. The CDR3 loop reads CASSVEGGAETQYF. DNA of the CDR3: TGTGCCAGCAGCGTAGAAGGAGGGGCAGAGACCCAGTACTTC. The J gene is TRBJ2-5, the V gene TRBV9; TRBD2 is a possible D gene (6 bases). The CDR3 has 14 amino acids. The ends were cut back, 0 bases at V and 4 bases at J, with 10 bases in the middle. CDR1 and CDR2 (germline): SGDLS, YYNGEE. Variable domain in full (rest from reference TRBV9 and TRBJ2-5): DSGVTQTPKHLITATGQRVTLRCSPRSGDLSVYWYQQSLDQGLQFLIQYYNGEERAKGNILERFSAQQFPDLHSELNLSSLELGDSALYFCASSVEGGAETQYFGPGTRLLVL.

In its sample, this clonotype is medium-sized. The CDR3 region has the DNA TGTGCCAGCAGCGTCGGGGTCTCAGAGACCCAGTACTTC. It yields the protein CASSVGVSETQYF. The V gene is TRBV9, the J gene TRBJ2-5; D is possibly TRBD2 (5 bases). V lost 2 bases, J lost 4 bases, and 9 bases lay in between. Per the germline V gene, CDR1 is SGDLS and CDR2 is YYNGEE. The CDR3 is 13 residues long.

This clonotype was observed many times. V usage is TRBV9 and J usage is TRBJ2-7; D unclear. Deletions cut 3 bases from V and 6 bases from J, with 10 bases between. This CDR3 has 12 residues. The germline V gene has CDR1 SGDLS and CDR2 YYNGEE. CDR3 loop: CASSARPGEQYF. The DNA of the CDR3 is TGTGCCAGCAGCGCCCGTCCGGGCGAGCAGTACTTC.

Ten or more counts support this clonotype. The chain has TRBV9 and TRBJ2-1; D might be TRBD2 (6 bases). CDR1 and CDR2 (germline): SGDLS, YYNGEE. The germline V and J ends were trimmed by 4 bases and 2 bases, with 16 bases remaining between them. This CDR3 region has 16 residues. This chain's CDR3 is CASSIDPGLAYNEQFF. The DNA of the CDR3 is TGTGCCAGCAGCATCGATCCGGGACTGGCCTACAATGAGCAGTTCTTC.

This clonotype was recorded many times. DNA for the CDR3: TGTGCCAGCAGCGTAGAAACACGCACCACAGAAGCTTTCTTT. Translating gives CASSVETRTTEAFF. The chain joins TRBV9 to TRBJ1-1, with unresolved D. Germline lookup yields CDR1 SGDLS and CDR2 YYNGEE. CDR3 length: 14 amino acids. V lost 0 bases, J lost 8 bases, and 14 bases lay in between.

This clonotype appeared many times. The chain couples TRBV9 to TRBJ1-3; 7 bases align to TRBD1. Germline V gene lookup returns CDR1 SGDLS and CDR2 YYNGEE. This CDR3 is built from 16 residues. With 4 bases clipped from V and 0 bases from J, the junction kept 7 bases outside the gene matches. The CDR3 is CASSPEQGSSGNTIYF. The CDR3 nucleotides are TGTGCCAGCAGCCCAGAACAGGGGAGCTCTGGAAACACCATATATTTT.